This paragraph covers one T cell receptor beta chain sequence. Antigen unknown. PCR primers comprised 60 Vbeta and 13 Jbeta primers. Sequenced by immunoSEQ multiplex PCR; TCRdb stores in-frame clones only, minus some. The sample records more than 150,000 clones, over 70% being singletons. This entry belongs to a study of cytomegalovirus exposure and HLA in healthy donors. Looking at the study overall: Clustering assigned about 79% of the approximately 400 genotyped donors to the Caucasian-associated ancestry cluster. Notes on the study in general: V- and J-gene trimming in TCR beta was tied to a missense DCLRE1C variant by an analysis performed later. Earlier findings revealed that most TCR beta V segments proved productive either about 87% or about 30% of the time. HLA restriction was apparent for most CMV-associated TCR beta chains in a later analysis.

Deletions cut 6 bases from V and 2 bases from J, with 16 bases between. Looked up from germline, CDR1 is LNHDA and CDR2 is SQIVND (reference sequence). There are 15 residues in the CDR3. Material: PBMCs. This receptor was taken from a man aged 18 to 29 in good health and CMV-seronegative. The J gene is TRBJ2-5, the V gene TRBV19, with D possibly matching TRBD2 (6 bases). The CDR3 nucleotides are TGTGCCAGTAGCACCTACGGGAGCCAGCAAGAGACCCAGTACTTC. Its translation is CASSTYGSQQETQYF.